The 4 T cell receptor beta chains in this list originate from one sample, sequenced in a study of identical twins. TCRdb used MiXCR to reprocess the 5' RACE reads, holding one entry per CDR3 protein. The sample consists of hundreds of thousands of distinct CDR3 sequences, around 8.6% of them appearing once. This sample was shared with a second study, whose subject was yellow fever vaccine responses in identical twins.

Sequenced input: PBMCs. Receptor source: a young woman in good health.

A few counts support this clonotype. The chain recombines TRBV7-9 with TRBJ2-1; D ambiguous. The CDR3 is made up of 12 amino acids. Germline V gives CDR1 SEHNR, CDR2 FQNEAQ (reference sequence). V dropped 5 bases and J dropped 9 bases, with 11 bases sitting between them. The CDR3 protein is CASSPVVPEQFF. The CDR3 DNA is TGTGCCAGCAGCCCAGTGGTGCCTGAGCAGTTCTTC.

This sequence joins TRBV29-1 and TRBJ2-7; 9 nucleotides line up with TRBD2. With 1 base clipped from V and 2 bases from J, the junction kept 3 bases outside the gene matches. Germline V lookup: CDR1 SQVTM, CDR2 ANQGSEA. CDR3 length: 14 amino acids. This CDR3 is CSVEATSGTYEQYF. In DNA, the CDR3 is TGCAGCGTTGAAGCGACTAGCGGAACCTACGAGCAGTACTTC.

The V and J genes are TRBV7-2 and TRBJ2-7, with TRBD1 identical over 11 bases. The V segment lost 2 bases and the J segment 5 bases; nucleotides outside the gene matches: 11. Germline V gives CDR1 SGHTA, CDR2 FQGNSA. The CDR3 totals 17 residues. CDR3 sequence (DNA): TGTGCCAGCAGCTTATATGGGGGGGACAGGGGGATGAACGAGCAGTACTTC. Translating gives CASSLYGGDRGMNEQYF.

This chain links TRBV6-1 with TRBJ2-7; possibly TRBD1 for D (5 bases). Trimming removed 11 bases at V and 3 bases at J, with 20 bases between. The CDR3 covers 14 residues. CDR1 and CDR2 (germline): MNHNS, SASEGT. The CDR3 DNA reads TGTGCCGCAGCCCGTACAGACAGTAACTACGAGCAGTACTTC. Protein product: CAAARTDSNYEQYF.